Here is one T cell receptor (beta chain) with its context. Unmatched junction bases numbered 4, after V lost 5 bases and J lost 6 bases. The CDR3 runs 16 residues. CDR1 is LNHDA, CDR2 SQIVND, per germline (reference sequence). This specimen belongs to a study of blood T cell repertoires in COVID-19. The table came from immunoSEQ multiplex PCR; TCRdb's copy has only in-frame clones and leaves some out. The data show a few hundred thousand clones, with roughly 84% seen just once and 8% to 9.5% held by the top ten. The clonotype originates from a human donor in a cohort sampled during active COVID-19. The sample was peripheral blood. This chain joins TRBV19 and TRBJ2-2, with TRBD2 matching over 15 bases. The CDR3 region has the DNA TGTGCCAGTAGTGCAGGACTAGCGGGAGGGTCCGGGGAGCTGTTTTTT. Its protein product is CASSAGLAGGSGELFF.